This TCR beta chain was sequenced in a study of STAT5B mutations in CD4+ large granular lymphocyte leukemia. Trimming pared 4 bases from V and 7 bases from J, leaving 13 bases between. The CDR3 consists of 13 residues. CDR1 and CDR2 from the germline V gene are GTSNPN and SVGIG (reference sequence). This clone was detected only once. TCRdb's table, derived via immunoSEQ multiplex PCR, lists solely in-frame clones and lacks some. Here the sample spans 35,000 to 45,000 clones, just over 85% being singletons. Sample: CD4+ T cells from blood buffy coats. The gene calls are TRBV30 and TRBJ1-4; D is unclear. The clonotype was recovered from a human donor in good health. CDR3 region: CAWKGRSREKLFF. Here the CDR3 DNA reads TGTGCCTGGAAAGGCAGGTCGCGTGAAAAACTGTTTTTT. Based on the CDR3 plus reference TRBV30 and TRBJ1-4, the full variable domain is SQTIHQWPATLVQPVGSPLSLECTVEGTSNPNLYWYRQAAGRGLQLLFYSVGIGQISSEVPQNLSASRPQDRQFILSSKKLLLSDSGFYLCAWKGRSREKLFFGSGTQLSVL.